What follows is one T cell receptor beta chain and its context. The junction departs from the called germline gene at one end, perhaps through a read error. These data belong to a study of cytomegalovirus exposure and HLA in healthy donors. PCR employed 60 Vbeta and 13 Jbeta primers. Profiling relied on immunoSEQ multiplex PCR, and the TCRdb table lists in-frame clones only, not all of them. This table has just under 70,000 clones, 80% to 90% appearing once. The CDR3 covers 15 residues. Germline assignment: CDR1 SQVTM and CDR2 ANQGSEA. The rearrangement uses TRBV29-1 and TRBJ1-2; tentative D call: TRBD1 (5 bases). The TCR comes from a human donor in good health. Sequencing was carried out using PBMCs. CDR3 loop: CSVVSGIGANYGYPF. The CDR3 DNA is TGCAGCGTTGTCAGCGGGATAGGGGCTAACTATGGCTACCCCTTC.